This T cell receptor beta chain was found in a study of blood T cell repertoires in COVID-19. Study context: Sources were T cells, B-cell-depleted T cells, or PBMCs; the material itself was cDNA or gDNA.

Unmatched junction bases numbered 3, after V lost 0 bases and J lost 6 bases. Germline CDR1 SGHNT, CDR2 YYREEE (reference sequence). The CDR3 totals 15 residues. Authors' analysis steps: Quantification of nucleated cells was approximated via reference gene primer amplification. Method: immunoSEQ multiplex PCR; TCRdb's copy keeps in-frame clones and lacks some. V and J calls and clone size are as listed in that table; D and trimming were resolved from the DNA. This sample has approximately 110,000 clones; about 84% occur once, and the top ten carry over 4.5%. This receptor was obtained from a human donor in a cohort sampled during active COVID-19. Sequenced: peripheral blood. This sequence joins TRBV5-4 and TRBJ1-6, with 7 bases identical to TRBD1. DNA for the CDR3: TGTGCCAGCAGCTTGGTGGCAGGGGGTAATTCACCCCTCCACTTT. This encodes CASSLVAGGNSPLHF.